These T cell receptor beta chains were read from a single sample in a study of breast tumors, draining lymph nodes, adjacent tissues. TCRdb independently ran MiXCR on the multiplex PCR reads; one entry per CDR3 protein. The sample holds some 250,000 distinct CDR3 sequences, less than 45% seen once. The sequenced sample consisted of axillary lymph node tissue. All receptors come from a female donor with breast cancer. Some clones in this sample may be carry-over from other donors' samples. CDR3s include the opening cysteine and the closing phenylalanine or tryptophan. A D gene is named only where the DNA matches it firmly. Expanded clones get a size class; other rows say once, few or many, or leave the size out.

j_call cdr3_length clone_size d_call v_call cdr3_nt cdr3_aa
TRBJ1-2 16 many NA TRBV2 TGTGCCAGCGCTATTAGTACGGGGGCGGTAGTCTATGGCTACACCTTC CASAISTGAVVYGYTF
TRBJ1-5 14 NA TRBD1 TRBV7-2 TGTGCCAGCAGCGTCGGGACAGTCAATCAGCCCCAGCATTTT CASSVGTVNQPQHF
TRBJ2-7 14 NA NA TRBV10-3 TGTGCCAGCAGTTACTCGGGAAGGGTAGACGAGCAGTACTTC CASSYSGRVDEQYF
TRBJ2-3 16 NA TRBD1 TRBV10-1 TGCGCCAGCAGCGAGGACAGGGGCCGGAACACAGATACGCAGTATTTT CASSEDRGRNTDTQYF
TRBJ2-7 14 many TRBD2 TRBV7-8 TGTGCCAGCAGCTTAGCCCTAGCGGTCTACGAGCAGTACTTC CASSLALAVYEQYF
TRBJ1-2 14 NA NA TRBV7-3 TGTGCCAGCAGCTCTAGGGGAGGGGATTATGGCTACACCTTC CASSSRGGDYGYTF
TRBJ2-3 14 many TRBD2 TRBV7-9 TGTGCCAGCAGCTTAGTTTGGGAGGGAGATACGCAGTATTTT CASSLVWEGDTQYF
TRBJ1-3 15 NA NA TRBV2 TGTGCCAGCACCAGGACGGTTCTCTCTGGAAACACCATATATTTT CASTRTVLSGNTIYF
TRBJ2-1 17 few TRBD2 TRBV11-2 TGTGCCAGCAGCTTAGCCCCCCCGGGACTAGGCAATGAGAAGCAGTTCTTC CASSLAPPGLGNEKQFF
TRBJ2-5 14 NA NA TRBV10-3 TGTGCCATCAGGAGCGGTAGCTTGGGTGAGACCCAGTACTTC CAIRSGSLGETQYF
TRBJ1-3 12 NA NA TRBV10-3 TGTGCCAGCGGGAAAGGTGGAAACACCATAAATTTT CASGKGGNTINF
TRBJ2-7 14 once NA TRBV20-1 TGCAGTGCTAGCGGACAGTACGAGGGCTCCGAGCAGTACTTC CSASGQYEGSEQYF
TRBJ2-7 16 NA TRBD2 TRBV20-1 TGCAGTGCTAGGGACCGGACTAGCGGGAGCGTCTACGAGCAGTACTTC CSARDRTSGSVYEQYF
TRBJ2-3 21 NA NA TRBV2 TGTGCCAGCAGTGAAACCGGACGGAACAATCAGCCCCAGAGTAGCACAGATACGCAGTATTTT CASSETGRNNQPQSSTDTQYF
TRBJ1-2 16 many NA TRBV4-3 TGCGCCAGCAGCCAAGGTCTGGAGGAGACTAACTATGGCTACACCTTC CASSQGLEETNYGYTF
TRBJ2-2 14 once NA TRBV7-9 TGTGCTAGCAGAATAGTGGCGAACACCGGGGAGCTGTTTTTT CASRIVANTGELFF
TRBJ1-1 13 few NA TRBV2 TGTGCCAGCAGACGCGACAGAAACACTGAAGCTTTCTTT CASRRDRNTEAFF
TRBJ2-5 14 NA NA TRBV10-3 TGTGCCATCAGTATAACAGGGAACGGGGAGACCCAGTACTTC CAISITGNGETQYF
TRBJ2-2 13 many TRBD2 TRBV6-5 TGTGCCAGCAGACGTAGCGGGGACGGGGAGCTGTTTTTT CASRRSGDGELFF
TRBJ2-2 14 many NA TRBV29-1 TGCAGCGTTGAAGTTGCCAGGGGTTTCGGGGAGCTGTTTTTT CSVEVARGFGELFF
TRBJ2-1 17 NA NA TRBV6-5 TGTGCCAGCAGGCGACTCGGCCGGGACTGGGTATACAATGAGCAGTTCTTC CASRRLGRDWVYNEQFF
TRBJ1-6 12 NA NA TRBV12-3/TRBV12-4 TGTGCCAGCAGCGGGGGGCACTCACCCCTCCACTTT CASSGGHSPLHF
TRBJ2-7 14 many NA TRBV10-2 TGCGCCAGTAACGCATTGGCGATACGGGACGAGCAGTACTTC CASNALAIRDEQYF
TRBJ2-5 16 many NA TRBV7-6 TGTGCCAGCAGCTTAGCGAGAGGGACGTCTCAAGAGACCCAGTACTTC CASSLARGTSQETQYF
TRBJ1-2 13 NA NA TRBV5-1 TGCGCCAGCGGCTTTACAGGGAGCTACGGCTACACCTTC CASGFTGSYGYTF
TRBJ2-5 13 many TRBD2 TRBV10-3 TGTGCCATCAGTGAGTCCCTCGGGGGGAGCCAGTACTTC CAISESLGGSQYF
TRBJ2-7 14 many NA TRBV7-9 TGTGCCAGCAGCTTAGGTAGCGGAATCTACGAGCAGTACTTC CASSLGSGIYEQYF
TRBJ1-4 18 NA NA TRBV24-1 TGTGCCACCAGTGATCACCCGACCCTTAGAGGGGAACACGAAAAACTGTTTTTT CATSDHPTLRGEHEKLFF
TRBJ2-7 16 many NA TRBV6-6 TGTGCCAGCAGTTACTCGAACGCAGGGGATGGCTACGAGCAGTACTTC CASSYSNAGDGYEQYF
TRBJ1-6 15 many NA TRBV6-5 TGTGCCAGCAGATTGTTCGGGGGGAAGAATTCACCCCTCCACTTT CASRLFGGKNSPLHF
TRBJ2-3 13 many NA TRBV20-1 TGCAGTGCTAGACCGCGGTCCACAGATACGCAGTATTTT CSARPRSTDTQYF
TRBJ2-3 16 many TRBD2 TRBV7-2 TGTGCCAGCAGCTCCCGCGTCGGGGGGATCGGGGATACGCAGTATTTT CASSSRVGGIGDTQYF
TRBJ1-4 17 once TRBD1 TRBV19 TGTGCCAGTAGCGCCCCAAGGGCAGGGGGAGTTCTGGAAAAACTGTTTTTT CASSAPRAGGVLEKLFF
TRBJ2-7 17 many NA TRBV13 TGTGCCAGCAGCCCACCGCCCGGAGAAAGTGGGGCGGACGAGCAGTACTTC CASSPPPGESGADEQYF
TRBJ1-5 14 many NA TRBV10-2 TGCGCCAGTCAAGGGGAGTCCCACAATCAGCCCCAGCATTTT CASQGESHNQPQHF
TRBJ2-1 18 few NA TRBV20-1 TGCAGTGCTAGTGCCTTTCCCGGGACTACCGGGGGCAGGTATGAGCAGTTCTTC CSASAFPGTTGGRYEQFF
TRBJ1-5 16 many TRBD1 TRBV19 TGTGCCAGTAGTATAGAGAGAGGGACAGAATATCAGCCCCAGCATTTT CASSIERGTEYQPQHF
TRBJ1-1 13 few TRBD1 TRBV7-2 TGTGCCAGCAGCGTAGGGACAGGCCCTGAAGCTTTCTTT CASSVGTGPEAFF
TRBJ1-2 13 many NA TRBV29-1 TGCAGCGTTGAAGGCCCCGGCAGATATGGCTACACCTTC CSVEGPGRYGYTF
TRBJ2-7 15 many TRBD2 TRBV7-2 TGTGCCAGCAGCACTAGGACTAGCGGGAGAGCCGAGCAGTACTTC CASSTRTSGRAEQYF
TRBJ2-2 16 many TRBD2 TRBV7-9 TGTGCCAGCAATCCAGGACTAGCGGGAGGGGTCGGGGAGCTGTTTTTT CASNPGLAGGVGELFF
TRBJ2-7 13 NA NA TRBV16 TGTGCCAGCAGCCAATCGATAACCTACGAGCAGTACTTC CASSQSITYEQYF
TRBJ1-5 14 many NA TRBV6-1 TGTGCCAGCACCCAGGGGAATAGCAATCAGCCCCAGCATTTT CASTQGNSNQPQHF
TRBJ2-7 14 NA NA TRBV5-1 TGTGCCGGCAGCTCGAACCCAGACACCTACGAGCAGTACTTC CAGSSNPDTYEQYF
TRBJ2-3 15 many TRBD2 TRBV7-9 TGTGCCAGCAGCTACCAAGCGGGGGGGGAAGATACGCAGTATTTT CASSYQAGGEDTQYF
TRBJ1-2 16 many TRBD1 TRBV12-3/TRBV12-4 TGTGCCAGCAGTCTGGGGAGAGGGGGCTACTTTTATGGCTACACCTTC CASSLGRGGYFYGYTF
TRBJ1-4 12 NA NA TRBV6-4 TGTGCCAGCAGTGTGGTCGGGTCGGAACTGTTTTTT CASSVVGSELFF
TRBJ2-5 15 many NA TRBV11-2 TGTGCCAGCAGCTTCACCCGAGGACACCAAGAGACCCAGTACTTC CASSFTRGHQETQYF
TRBJ2-6 17 many TRBD2 TRBV20-1 TGCAGTGCCTCGCCGTTAGCGGGAATCTCTGGGGCCAACGTCCTGACTTTC CSASPLAGISGANVLTF
TRBJ2-1 14 many NA TRBV7-2 TGTGCCAGCAGCTTACAGGGGATCCACAATGAGCAGTTCTTC CASSLQGIHNEQFF
TRBJ2-3 16 many NA TRBV24-1 TGTGCCACCAGTGATCCGGGACAAACCAGCACAGATACGCAGTATTTT CATSDPGQTSTDTQYF
TRBJ1-2 17 NA NA TRBV4-2 TGTGCCAGCAGCCAAGAGCCCACTACAGGGAGAGGGTATGGCTACACCTTC CASSQEPTTGRGYGYTF
TRBJ2-3 15 once NA TRBV7-6 TGTGCCAGCAGCTCAGGGGGGACAGATTACAATGAGCAGTATTTT CASSSGGTDYNEQYF
TRBJ1-2 13 few NA TRBV5-5 TGTGCCAGCAGCTTGGGACAGCCCGGCGGCTACACCTTC CASSLGQPGGYTF
TRBJ2-7 16 many TRBD1 TRBV18 TGTGCCAGCTCGTCTGGATGGACAGGGGGCGACTACGAGCAGTACTTC CASSSGWTGGDYEQYF